One sample yielded the 19 T cell receptor beta chains listed below, sequenced in a study of T cell repertoires in cytomegalovirus infection. These receptors have no known antigen. TCRdb ran MiXCR on the reads and lists one entry per CDR3 protein. The table includes roughly 220,000 distinct CDR3 sequences, 38% detected once. The sample consisted of CD8+ T cells from cultured PBMCs, taken from culture after CMV antigen stimulation. The receptors stem from a human donor in good health (CMV status not recorded). Some clones in this sample may be carry-over from other donors' samples.

The V gene is TRBV6-2 or TRBV6-3, the J gene TRBJ2-5; possibly TRBD2 for D (5 bases). From germline, CDR1 is MNHEY and CDR2 SVGEGT. This CDR3 comprises 16 residues. V was pared by 0 bases and J by 2 bases, with 13 bases between. In DNA form, the CDR3 reads TGTGCCAGCAGTTACTCAAGGAGGTGGGGACAAGAGACCCAGTACTTC. This sequence encodes CASSYSRRWGQETQYF.

This clonotype turned up a few times. This sequence joins TRBV7-9 and TRBJ2-3; 8 bases map to TRBD2. CDR3 length equals 15 residues. The junction had 7 bases not matched to a gene; V was cut back by 1 base and J by 7 bases. Germline CDR1 and CDR2: SEHNR and FQNEAQ (reference sequence). Written as DNA, the CDR3 is TGTGCCAGCAGCTTAGTCCAGCGGGAGTTCAATACGCAGTATTTT. Protein product: CASSLVQREFNTQYF.

This clonotype was recorded a few times. This chain links TRBV12-3 or TRBV12-4 with TRBJ1-2, with D unclear. The CDR3 is 14 amino acids. V shed 0 bases and J shed 2 bases, with 7 bases lying between them. CDR3 bases: TGTGCCAGCAGTTTAGCAGAAAGGAACTATGGCTACACCTTC. This encodes CASSLAERNYGYTF.

This clonotype was seen only once. V and J are TRBV2 and TRBJ1-6; D remains unclear. V dropped 2 bases and J dropped 6 bases, with 20 bases sitting between them. The CDR3 spans 18 residues. Germline CDR1 SNHLY, CDR2 FYNNEI. The DNA of the CDR3 is TGTGCCAGCAGTGAAATGTATAAGGTGGCAGCGTCTAATTCACCCCTCCACTTT. Its translation is CASSEMYKVAASNSPLHF.

V and J are TRBV12-3 or TRBV12-4 and TRBJ2-1; D is uncertain. CDR3 length: 15 residues. Trimming left V 6 bases short and J 0 bases short, with 12 bases between. CDR3: CASSTSVGSYNEQFF. The CDR3 DNA is TGTGCCAGCAGCACCTCGGTGGGCTCCTACAATGAGCAGTTCTTC.

In this sample, this clonotype turned up a few times. The CDR3 DNA reads as TGTGCCAGCAGCTCCTCAATGATGGGCTCCTACACCGGGGAGCTGTTTTTT. It translates to CASSSSMMGSYTGELFF. The chain uses TRBV7-9 and TRBJ2-2; D not resolved. Trimming stripped 4 bases from V and 3 bases from J, with 18 bases between. Per germline, CDR1 SEHNR and CDR2 FQNEAQ (reference sequence). This CDR3 spans 17 amino acids.

In regard to this clonotype: An end of the junction differs from the germline gene, which may be a read error. The chain links TRBV4-1 to TRBJ2-4, with D tentatively TRBD1 (5 bases). This CDR3 is 16 amino acids long. Germline lookup yields CDR1 MGHRA and CDR2 YSYEKL. The CDR3 is CASSQTIQVAKNIQYF. The CDR3 DNA sequence: TGTGCCAGCAGCCAGACAATACAGGTAGCCAAAAACATTCAGTACTTC.

A few counts support this clonotype. This rearrangement joins TRBV7-2 to TRBJ2-1, with 7 positions matching TRBD1. Germline CDR1 is SGHTA and CDR2 is FQGNSA. The V gene end was trimmed by 3 bases and the J gene end by 8 bases; junction bases not matched to a gene: 1. There are 12 residues in the CDR3. The CDR3, as DNA: TGTGCCAGCAGCTTCACAGGGGATGAGCAGTTCTTC. This encodes CASSFTGDEQFF.

The V gene is TRBV12-3 or TRBV12-4, the J gene TRBJ2-2; 9 positions match TRBD1. This CDR3 spans 18 amino acids. V lost 1 base and J lost 0; bases outside the gene matches: 6. Written as DNA, the CDR3 is TGTGCCAGCAGTTTAGGGGTAACAGGGGGCGCGAACACCGGGGAGCTGTTTTTT. This translates into CASSLGVTGGANTGELFF.

The rearrangement links TRBV7-3 to TRBJ1-2; tentative D call: TRBD1 (5 bases). CDR1 SGHTA and CDR2 FQGTGA come from the germline V gene. This CDR3 region has 15 residues. The V and J ends lost 5 bases and 5 bases respectively, with 18 bases between them. The CDR3: CASSGAMLLEYGYTF. CDR3 nucleotides: TGTGCCAGCAGCGGGGCCATGCTCTTGGAGTATGGCTACACCTTC.

This clonotype was detected a few times. The chain is built from TRBV12-3 or TRBV12-4 and TRBJ2-7; 8 bases match TRBD1. The CDR3 sequence is 15 residues long. V shed 3 bases, J shed 4 bases, and the junction held 8 bases outside the gene matches. The CDR3: CASSLPSGGKYEQYF. In nucleotides, the CDR3 is TGTGCCAGCAGTTTGCCCTCAGGGGGCAAGTACGAGCAGTACTTC.

The chain combines TRBV30 with TRBJ2-1, with D possibly being TRBD2 (5 bases). Looked up from germline, CDR1 is GTSNPN and CDR2 is SVGIG (reference sequence). Trimming took 2 bases from V and 3 from J, leaving 8 bases between them. The CDR3 covers 13 residues. The CDR3: CAWSSGYYNEQFF. DNA for the CDR3: TGTGCCTGGAGTAGCGGTTACTACAATGAGCAGTTCTTC.

In this sample, this clonotype turned up a few times. J is TRBJ2-5 and V is TRBV7-8, with TRBD1 identical over 8 bases. Losses at the gene ends were 2 bases for V and 5 bases for J; bases not matched to a gene: 1. The CDR3 has 13 amino acids. CDR1 and CDR2 (germline): SGHVS, FQNEAQ. CDR3 region: CASSLTGGETQYF. The CDR3 DNA is TGTGCCAGCAGCTTAACAGGGGGGGAGACCCAGTACTTC. The full variable domain, with the rest looked up from reference TRBV7-8 and TRBJ2-5, is GAGVSQSPRYKVAKRGQDVALRCDPISGHVSLFWYQQALGQGPEFLTYFQNEAQLDKSGLPSDRFFAERPEGSVSTLKIQRTQQEDSAVYLCASSLTGGETQYFGPGTRLLVL.

V and J are TRBV7-9 and TRBJ2-5; TRBD1 aligns across 8 bases. Germline CDR1 is SEHNR and CDR2 is FQNEAQ (reference sequence). The CDR3 spans 14 residues. Trimming removed 5 bases from V and 5 bases from J; junction bases left unmatched: 7. The CDR3 loop reads CASSDPGGDETQYF. Here the CDR3 DNA reads TGTGCCAGCAGCGATCCAGGGGGCGACGAGACCCAGTACTTC.

J is TRBJ2-2 and V is TRBV7-6; a weak D match, TRBD1 (6 bases). Germline-derived CDR1 and CDR2 are SGHVS and FNYEAQ. This CDR3 is built from 15 residues. Trimming took 4 bases from V and 1 from J, leaving 10 bases between them. The CDR3 DNA reads TGTGCCAGCAGCTATAGAGGGGGGAACACCGGGGAGCTGTTTTTT. This encodes CASSYRGGNTGELFF.

This sequence joins TRBV11-1 and TRBJ2-7, with D perhaps matching TRBD2 (5 bases). From germline, CDR1 is SGHAT and CDR2 FQDESV (reference sequence). V lost 5 bases and J lost 4, with 12 bases in between. The length of the CDR3 is 13 residues. CDR3 in DNA: TGTGCCAGCAGCGGCCCCCGGGGATACGAGCAGTACTTC. Its translation is CASSGPRGYEQYF.

The sample holds many counts of this clonotype. V usage is TRBV10-3 and J usage is TRBJ2-5; TRBD2 aligns across 12 bases. CDR1 and CDR2 from the germline V gene are ENHRY and SYGVKD. The CDR3 runs 16 residues. Unmatched junction bases numbered 8, after V lost 8 bases and J lost 1 base. This CDR3 is CAIRPSSGGGQETQYF. CDR3 in DNA: TGTGCCATCCGACCGTCTAGCGGGGGGGGCCAAGAGACCCAGTACTTC.

This clonotype showed up just a few times. The DNA for the CDR3 is TGTGCCAGCAGCTTCGGGACAGGGCCTAGCAATCAGCCCCAGCATTTT. Translating gives CASSFGTGPSNQPQHF. This chain links TRBV7-8 with TRBJ1-5; 9 bases are a match to TRBD1. The V and J ends lost 3 bases and 0 bases, in that order; junction bases with no gene match: 3. Germline V gene sequence: CDR1 SGHVS, CDR2 FQNEAQ. The CDR3 sequence is 16 residues long.

This clonotype has more than one count but fewer than ten. The rearrangement links TRBV6-6 to TRBJ1-6, with 7 bases aligning to TRBD1. The CDR3 loop spans 15 amino acids. The V segment lost 6 bases and the J segment 5 bases; nucleotides outside the gene matches: 7. Germline V gene data show CDR1 as MNHNY and CDR2 as SVGAGI (reference sequence). CDR3 sequence (DNA): TGTGCCAGCAGGGTACCGGGACAGAATAATTCACCCCTCCACTTT. This codes for CASRVPGQNNSPLHF.